These 3 T cell receptor beta chains originate from one sample sequenced in a study of siplizumab effects on memory and regulatory T cells. Produced via immunoSEQ multiplex PCR; TCRdb's table is partial and in-frame only. The sample lists roughly 100,000 clones; 80% to 95% were seen once. Source material: non-Treg CD4+ T cells sorted from blood. The source of these receptors is a human donor in good health.

The V call is TRBV30, the J call TRBJ2-2; 7 bases map to TRBD1. Per the germline V gene, CDR1 is GTSNPN and CDR2 is SVGIG (reference sequence). The ends lost 7 bases at V and 4 bases at J; junction bases unmatched: 12. The CDR3 consists of 15 residues. This CDR3 is CAFGINRGPTGELFF. The CDR3 nucleotides are TGTGCCTTTGGTATCAACAGGGGCCCCACCGGGGAGCTGTTTTTT.

This rearrangement joins TRBV19 to TRBJ2-7; no reliable D call. Trimming pared 6 bases from V and 3 bases from J, leaving 6 bases between. Germline CDR1 LNHDA, CDR2 SQIVND (reference sequence). The CDR3 contains 11 residues. CDR3 sequence reads: CASRGRYEQYF. CDR3 coding DNA: TGTGCCAGTAGAGGGCGCTACGAGCAGTACTTC.

The chain is built from TRBV6-5 and TRBJ2-3; 8 bases are shared with TRBD1. The V and J ends lost 5 bases and 3 bases, in that order; junction bases with no gene match: 4. CDR3 length: 14 amino acids. Germline V gene data show CDR1 as MNHEY and CDR2 as SVGAGI. CDR3 loop: CASSQDRVTDTQYF. CDR3 DNA sequence: TGTGCCAGCAGTCAGGACAGGGTGACAGATACGCAGTATTTT.